This T cell receptor (beta chain) came from a study of T-cell reconstitution after alpha-beta-depleted transplantation in children. Regarding the study as a whole: For some patients, TCRbeta diversity was high at day 60 because of recipient T cells and thymic progenitors that survived. From newly produced T cells came most of the T-cell counts and diversity one year after transplant.

The CDR3 covers 14 residues. The germline V and J ends were trimmed by 1 base and 9 bases, with 13 bases remaining between them. From germline, CDR1 is SGHVS and CDR2 FNYEAQ. Unique molecular identifiers were used to barcode this TCRbeta library. A single record per CDR3 protein comes from TCRdb applying MiXCR to the PCR reads. The repertoire holds about 74,000 distinct CDR3 sequences, with roughly an eighth as singletons. This clonotype was detected a few times. What it recognizes is unknown. The V and J genes are TRBV7-6 and TRBJ2-1, with D tentatively TRBD2 (6 bases). Specimen: PBMCs, mostly from graft donor cells, collected 180 days after TCRalphabeta/CD19-depleted stem cell transplant. The clonotype was recovered from a male patient aged 2 to 10 who had a stem cell transplant for acute lymphoblastic leukemia, so the T cells may come from the graft donor. CDR3 DNA sequence: TGTGCCAGCAGCTTAGGTACCCGGGGGAGTGAGCAGTTCTTC. Amino acid sequence: CASSLGTRGSEQFF.